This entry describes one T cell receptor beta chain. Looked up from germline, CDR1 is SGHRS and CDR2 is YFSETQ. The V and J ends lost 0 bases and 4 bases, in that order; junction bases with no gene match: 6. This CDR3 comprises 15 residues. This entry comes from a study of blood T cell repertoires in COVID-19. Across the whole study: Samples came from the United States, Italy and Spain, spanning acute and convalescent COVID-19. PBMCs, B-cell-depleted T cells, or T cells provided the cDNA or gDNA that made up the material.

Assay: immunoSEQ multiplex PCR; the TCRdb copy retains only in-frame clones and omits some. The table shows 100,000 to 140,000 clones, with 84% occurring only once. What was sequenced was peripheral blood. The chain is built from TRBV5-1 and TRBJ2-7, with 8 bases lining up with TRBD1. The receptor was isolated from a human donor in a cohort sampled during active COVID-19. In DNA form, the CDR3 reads TGCGCCAGCAGCTTGGATGGGACAGGAAATTACGAGCAGTACTTC. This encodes CASSLDGTGNYEQYF.